A selection of T cell receptor beta chains follows, all from one sample in a study of regulatory T cells in long-lasting Graves disease. MiXCR was run by TCRdb on the multiplex PCR reads, yielding one entry per CDR3 protein. The repertoire holds a few hundred thousand distinct CDR3 sequences, with roughly 21% as singletons. The sequenced sample was peripheral blood mononuclear cells (PBMCs), obtained when the disease was refractory, from a patient treated with antithyroid drugs. These receptors all stem from a female donor with Graves disease. Each CDR3 is given with its conserved first and last residue. Each record gives: J gene, D gene, clone size, V gene, CDR3 DNA, CDR3 protein. The D gene is left open where the match is weak. Clone sizes are given selectively: once, few, many, or a class where the clone is expanded.

TRBJ2-7	.	few	TRBV20-1	TGCAGTGCTAGTGGTGCTGGCGGTACCTACGAGCAGTACTTC	CSASGAGGTYEQYF
TRBJ1-4	.	few	TRBV11-2	TGTGCCAGCAGCTTCCAACCCTATCCCGAGGGAACTAATGAAAAACTGTTTTTT	CASSFQPYPEGTNEKLFF
TRBJ1-2	.	many	TRBV6-1	TGTGCCAGCAGTGGGGGAACAGTGACGGCGAACTATGGCTACACCTTC	CASSGGTVTANYGYTF
TRBJ1-2	.	.	TRBV3-1	TGTGCCAGCAGCCCGACAAGAACCTATGGCTACACCTTC	CASSPTRTYGYTF
TRBJ1-1	.	many	TRBV2	TGTGCCAGTCATAAGGGGTCAAGCGGCGGGGCTTTCTTT	CASHKGSSGGAFF
TRBJ2-7	.	many	TRBV2	TGTGCCAGCAGTTACAGTTTGCCCGCCTACGAGCAGTACTTC	CASSYSLPAYEQYF
TRBJ1-3	.	few	TRBV3-1	TGTGCCAGCAGCCGGAGCGAGGTCTACGGAAACACCATATATTTT	CASSRSEVYGNTIYF
TRBJ2-4	TRBD1	many	TRBV28	TGTGCCAGCAGTCAGACAGGGGACAAAAACATTCAGTACTTC	CASSQTGDKNIQYF
TRBJ1-1	.	.	TRBV19	TGTGCCAGTAGCGCGGGGGGGGACGACACTGAAGCTTTCTTT	CASSAGGDDTEAFF
TRBJ1-5	TRBD1	many	TRBV28	TGTGCCAGCAGTTCCGGACAGGCGGATCAGCCCCAGCATTTT	CASSSGQADQPQHF
TRBJ2-7	.	many	TRBV11-2	TGTGCCAGCACCCCCCGGGTCTCCACCTACGAGCAGTACTTC	CASTPRVSTYEQYF
TRBJ2-7	.	many	TRBV7-6	TGTGCCAGCAGACCCTACCGACCGAAGCAGTACTTC	CASRPYRPKQYF
TRBJ2-1	TRBD1	.	TRBV12-3/TRBV12-4	TGTGCCAGCAGTTTGGGGACAGACGGTTTTGGTGAGCAGTTCTTC	CASSLGTDGFGEQFF
TRBJ2-4	TRBD2	few	TRBV19	TGTGCCAGTAAGTTCGCTAGCGGAAACATTCAGTACTTC	CASKFASGNIQYF
TRBJ1-2	.	few	TRBV19	TGTGCCAGTCGATTCTCCCCGGGCCCACCGACAGAGAACTATGGCTACACCTTC	CASRFSPGPPTENYGYTF
TRBJ2-5	.	many	TRBV20-1	TGCAGTGCTAGCGCCTTCGGGCAGGACCAAGAGACCCAGTACTTC	CSASAFGQDQETQYF
TRBJ2-7	TRBD2	many	TRBV7-9	TGTGCCAGCAGCCAGACTAGCGGGCAGCAAGTCTACGAGCAGTACTTC	CASSQTSGQQVYEQYF
TRBJ1-2	.	.	TRBV9	TGTGCCAGCAGCGTAGGACAGGTAGCTAACTATGGCTACACCTTC	CASSVGQVANYGYTF
TRBJ2-5	TRBD1	many	TRBV7-9	TGTGCCAGCAGCCGACGACAGGGGTGGGGAGAGACCCAGTACTTC	CASSRRQGWGETQYF
TRBJ2-5	.	many	TRBV12-3/TRBV12-4	TGTGCCAGCAGTTTAGCTTCGGGAGTCGGGTGGGAGACCCAGTACTTC	CASSLASGVGWETQYF
TRBJ2-7	.	many	TRBV12-3/TRBV12-4	TGTGCCAGCAGTTTTGGGGGGATAACCTACGAGCAGTACTTC	CASSFGGITYEQYF
TRBJ1-2	.	.	TRBV18	TGTGCCAGCTCACCACGGGCAGGGGATGGCTACACCTTC	CASSPRAGDGYTF
TRBJ2-5	.	many	TRBV20-1	TGCAGTGCTAGTCCCAGGGTGAAGGAGACCCAGTACTTC	CSASPRVKETQYF
TRBJ2-7	.	many	TRBV28	TGTGCCAGCAGTTTCCTGGCCGCGGACGAGCAGTACTTC	CASSFLAADEQYF
TRBJ1-2	.	many	TRBV20-1	TGCAGTGCTAGAGGGAACTTTGACTATGGCTACACCTTC	CSARGNFDYGYTF
TRBJ1-6	.	many	TRBV12-3/TRBV12-4	TGTGCCAGCAGCTATGGGACCTATAATTCACCCCTCCACTTT	CASSYGTYNSPLHF
TRBJ2-6	.	many	TRBV28	TGTGCCAGCAGTTTGGGCGGAGACTCTGGGGCCAACGTCCTGACTTTC	CASSLGGDSGANVLTF
TRBJ2-2	.	.	TRBV12-3/TRBV12-4	TGTGCCAGCACCCCCGGGTTGAACACCGGGGAGCTGTTTTTT	CASTPGLNTGELFF
TRBJ2-3	TRBD2	few	TRBV24-1	TGTGCCACCAGTGAGATACTAGCGGGAGTGGGAGATACGCAGTATTTT	CATSEILAGVGDTQYF
TRBJ2-1	.	.	TRBV28	TGTGCCAGCAGTTCCGACTCCTACAATGAGCAGTTCTTC	CASSSDSYNEQFF
TRBJ1-1	.	.	TRBV7-2	TGTGCCAGCAGCTTATTCGGAGGAGACCTCATGAACACTGAAGCTTTCTTT	CASSLFGGDLMNTEAFF
TRBJ2-5	.	many	TRBV11-2	TGTGCCAGCAGCTTAGTGTGGCTAGAGACCCAGTACTTC	CASSLVWLETQYF
TRBJ1-1	TRBD1	few	TRBV20-1	TGCAGTGCTGGCGGGACAGGGAACACTGAAGCTTTCTTT	CSAGGTGNTEAFF
TRBJ1-4	.	.	TRBV5-1	TGCGCCAGCAGCTTGGAGGGGGTATACGAAAAACTGTTTTTT	CASSLEGVYEKLFF
TRBJ2-5	.	many	TRBV12-3/TRBV12-4	TGTGCCAGCAGTTTTGGGGCGGGGAGCCAAGAGACCCAGTACTTC	CASSFGAGSQETQYF
TRBJ1-4	.	many	TRBV28	TGTGCCAGCAAGCTGGGAGGGTTGTATGAAAAACTGTTTTTT	CASKLGGLYEKLFF
TRBJ1-2	.	.	TRBV27	TGTGCCAGCAGTTCTACTCTTACACAGTTCTTAAACTATGGCTACACCTTC	CASSSTLTQFLNYGYTF
TRBJ1-2	TRBD1	many	TRBV27	TGTGCCAGCAGTTCCCTCGGGACAGGGGATGGCTACACCTTC	CASSSLGTGDGYTF
TRBJ1-6	.	.	TRBV3-1	TGTGCCAGCAGCCAAATCGCCCTCCGGGGGGGGCGCGGATCACCCCTCCACTTT	CASSQIALRGGRGSPLHF
TRBJ2-1	TRBD2	many	TRBV2	TGTGCCAGCAGTAGCGGGAGCTACAATGAGCAGTTCTTC	CASSSGSYNEQFF
TRBJ1-5	TRBD1	many	TRBV7-2	TGTGCCAGCAGCTCTAGGACAGGGGAGCGTCAGCCCCAGCATTTT	CASSSRTGERQPQHF
TRBJ2-2	.	.	TRBV6-2/TRBV6-3	TGTGCCAGCAGTTACTCCAGCCTCGGGGGCACCGGGGAGCTGTTTTTT	CASSYSSLGGTGELFF
TRBJ1-4	.	many	TRBV20-1	TGCAGTGCTAGGGGGCATGAAGGGGCAGAAGGGGAAAAACTGTTTTTT	CSARGHEGAEGEKLFF
TRBJ1-1	.	many	TRBV28	TGTGCCAGCCACCCCACCTCGGACAGAATGAACACTGAAGCTTTCTTT	CASHPTSDRMNTEAFF
TRBJ2-5	.	many	TRBV2	TGTGCCAGCAGTGGGCTAGCAGGTGGGGAGACCCAGTACTTC	CASSGLAGGETQYF
TRBJ2-1	TRBD1	few	TRBV10-3	TGTGCCATCAGTGGGCAGGGACAGGGGGCCGATGAGCAGTTCTTC	CAISGQGQGADEQFF
TRBJ2-7	.	.	TRBV19	TGTGCCAGTAGCCAACCCCCAGGGGAGCAGTACTTC	CASSQPPGEQYF
TRBJ1-1	TRBD1	.	TRBV6-1	TGTGCCAGCAGTCAAGGGACAGGGATGAGGAAAACTGAAGCTTTCTTT	CASSQGTGMRKTEAFF
TRBJ2-2	TRBD2	many	TRBV28	TGTGCCAGCAGTTCCTCACTTTTAGCGGGGGGAACCGGGGAGCTGTTTTTT	CASSSSLLAGGTGELFF
TRBJ2-7	TRBD2	.	TRBV4-1	TGCGCCAGCAGCCAGGGTAGCGGGAGCTCCTACGAGCAGTACTTC	CASSQGSGSSYEQYF
TRBJ2-5	.	few	TRBV18	TGTGCCAGCTCACCCCGGTTACAAAATCAAGAGACCCAGTACTTC	CASSPRLQNQETQYF
TRBJ1-1	.	.	TRBV5-1	TGCGCCAGCAGCTTTAACTCCCCGGGCACTGAAGCTTTCTTT	CASSFNSPGTEAFF
TRBJ2-7	TRBD2	.	TRBV20-1	TGCAGTGTTAGAGAGAGGGAAGGCGGGAGAACATCCTACGAGCAGTACTTC	CSVREREGGRTSYEQYF
TRBJ2-3	TRBD1	.	TRBV27	TGTGCCAGCAGTCGGACAGGGGGACATTTCACAGATACGCAGTATTTT	CASSRTGGHFTDTQYF
TRBJ1-2	TRBD1	few	TRBV10-3	TGTGCCATCAGTGACGCAGGGGGTAGTAATGGCTACACCTTC	CAISDAGGSNGYTF
TRBJ1-2	.	.	TRBV7-9	TGTGCCAGCAGCCAGGGACACAGCTATGGCTACACCTTC	CASSQGHSYGYTF
TRBJ1-1	.	many	TRBV6-1	TGTGCCAGCAGTCTGCCCTGCCCTCGCCTGGGAAACACTGAAGCTTTCTTT	CASSLPCPRLGNTEAFF